One and the same sample provided the 29 T cell receptor beta chains below, sequenced in a study of T cell changes during pregnancy in multiple sclerosis. TCRdb's copy holds only in-frame clones and misses some; the assay was immunoSEQ multiplex PCR. The sample consists of more than 50,000 clones, roughly 94% of them appearing once. Here the sequenced sample was CD8+ T cells from peripheral blood mononuclear cells, taken after pregnancy. The source is a female donor with multiple sclerosis, enrolled in a pregnancy study.

V usage is TRBV7-9 and J usage is TRBJ1-3; maybe TRBD1 (5 bases). Trimming left V 5 bases short and J 0 bases short, with 11 bases between. Germline V gene data show CDR1 as SEHNR and CDR2 as FQNEAQ (reference sequence). The CDR3 covers 15 residues. The DNA of the CDR3 is TGTGCCAGCAGCCCACAGGAGAGCTCTGGAAACACCATATATTTT. Encoded protein: CASSPQESSGNTIYF.

The chain carries TRBV7-9 and TRBJ2-3; D remains ambiguous. The V gene's germline CDR1 is SEHNR and CDR2 FQNEAQ (reference sequence). Trimming pared 1 base from V and 0 bases from J, leaving 14 bases between. The CDR3 runs to 17 residues. CDR3 sequence reads: CASSLVLGVASTDTQYF. DNA of the CDR3: TGTGCCAGCAGCTTAGTTCTCGGTGTCGCTAGCACAGATACGCAGTATTTT.

In its sample, this clone was seen once. The gene calls are TRBV19 and TRBJ1-5; no firm D call. CDR3 length: 14 amino acids. CDR1 LNHDA and CDR2 SQIVND come from the germline V gene (reference sequence). Deletions cut 3 bases from V and 5 bases from J, with 11 bases between. In nucleotides, the CDR3 is TGTGCCAGTAGTATTGGAGATATCCATCAGCCCCAGCATTTT. Protein product: CASSIGDIHQPQHF.

The chain combines TRBV2 with TRBJ2-3; the match to TRBD2 covers 11 bases. The V segment lost 1 base and the J segment 4 bases; nucleotides outside the gene matches: 7. The CDR3 covers 17 residues. CDR1 and CDR2 (germline): SNHLY, FYNNEI. For the CDR3, the DNA is TGTGCCAGCAGTGAAGGCCTAGCGGGAGGAAGGGCAGATACGCAGTATTTT. It codes for CASSEGLAGGRADTQYF.

The genes are TRBV18 and TRBJ2-7; perhaps TRBD1 as D (6 bases). Trimming took 3 bases from V and 6 from J, leaving 9 bases between them. CDR1 is KGHSH and CDR2 is LQKENI in the germline V gene. The CDR3 is 12 residues long. CDR3 residues: CASSPDSPEQYF. DNA for the CDR3: TGTGCCAGCTCACCGGACAGCCCCGAGCAGTACTTC.

This sequence joins TRBV5-6 and TRBJ1-1; no clear D. This CDR3 region has 13 residues. In germline, CDR1 is SGHDT, CDR2 YYEEEE. V was pared by 5 bases and J by 1 base, with 9 bases between. The CDR3 DNA follows: TGTGCCAGCAGGGTGGCGGAGAACACTGAAGCTTTCTTT. The encoded protein is CASRVAENTEAFF. Variable domain in full (rest from reference TRBV5-6 and TRBJ1-1): DAGVTQSPTHLIKTRGQQVTLRCSPKSGHDTVSWYQQALGQGPQFIFQYYEEEERQRGNFPDRFSGHQFPNYSSELNVNALLLGDSALYLCASRVAENTEAFFGQGTRLTVV.

The chain links TRBV6-4 to TRBJ2-3, with 7 nucleotides matching TRBD2. The germline gives CDR1 MRHNA, CDR2 SNTAGT. V shed 0 bases and J 2 bases; nucleotides not matched to a gene: 2. The CDR3 runs to 15 residues. CDR3: CASSDSAGATDTQYF. The CDR3 DNA reads as TGTGCCAGCAGTGACTCTGCGGGAGCCACAGATACGCAGTATTTT.

J is TRBJ2-2 and V is TRBV4-3; no reliable D call. Deletions cut 0 bases from V and 4 bases from J, with 15 bases between. CDR1 and CDR2 (germline): LGHNA, YSLEER. The CDR3 is 17 amino acids. The CDR3 DNA reads as TGCGCCAGCAGCCAAGAAATAATTTCAGATACCACCGGGGAGCTGTTTTTT. It specifies CASSQEIISDTTGELFF.

The V gene is TRBV18, the J gene TRBJ2-7; TRBD1 aligns across 7 bases. CDR3 length: 17 amino acids. The junction had 11 bases not matched to a gene; V was cut back by 3 bases and J by 0 bases. The germline CDR1 and CDR2 sequences are KGHSH and LQKENI. The CDR3 reads CASSPPTDRASSYEQYF. Written as DNA, the CDR3 is TGTGCCAGCTCACCCCCCACCGACAGGGCTAGCTCCTACGAGCAGTACTTC.

The CDR3 loop is CASSYSGSYGYTF. DNA of the CDR3: TGTGCCAGCAGTTATTCGGGTTCCTATGGCTACACCTTC. The chain is built from TRBV27 and TRBJ1-2; D is undetermined. Germline assignment: CDR1 MNHEY and CDR2 SMNVEV (reference sequence). The CDR3 is made up of 13 amino acids. V was shortened by 4 bases and J by 4 bases, with 10 bases between the two germline ends.

V is TRBV9 and J is TRBJ2-1; D possibly corresponds to TRBD2 (6 bases). V was cut by 0 bases and J by 8 bases, with 15 bases left in between. Looked up from germline, CDR1 is SGDLS and CDR2 is YYNGEE. CDR3 length equals 15 residues. The CDR3 protein is CASSVAAASVDEQFF. The CDR3 region has the DNA TGTGCCAGCAGCGTAGCTGCGGCTAGCGTCGATGAGCAGTTCTTC.

The chain is built from TRBV30 and TRBJ2-3; D remains unclear. V was cut by 2 bases and J by 2 bases, with 11 bases left in between. The CDR3 is made up of 14 amino acids. CDR1 is GTSNPN and CDR2 is SVGIG in the germline V gene (reference sequence). The CDR3 here is CAWSQTVNTDTQYF. CDR3 in DNA: TGTGCCTGGAGTCAAACGGTAAACACAGATACGCAGTATTTT. Full variable domain (rest looked up from reference TRBV30 and TRBJ2-3): SQTIHQWPATLVQPVGSPLSLECTVEGTSNPNLYWYRQAAGRGLQLLFYSVGIGQISSEVPQNLSASRPQDRQFILSSKKLLLSDSGFYLCAWSQTVNTDTQYFGPGTRLTVL.

The chain links TRBV19 to TRBJ2-5, with 11 positions matching TRBD2. After removal of 1 base from V and 2 bases from J, the junction contained 3 bases not matched to a gene. CDR1 and CDR2 (germline): LNHDA, SQIVND (reference sequence). The CDR3 runs to 16 residues. The CDR3 sequence is CASSIGLAGIQETQYF. Written as DNA, the CDR3 is TGTGCCAGTAGTATAGGACTAGCGGGGATACAAGAGACCCAGTACTTC.

The rearrangement uses TRBV19 and TRBJ1-4; the D gene is possibly TRBD1 (6 bases). V was pared by 6 bases and J by 11 bases, with 13 bases between. Germline V CDR1 and CDR2: LNHDA, SQIVND (reference sequence). The CDR3 runs to 12 residues. The CDR3 spells CASSNRDEKLFF. The CDR3 DNA reads as TGTGCCAGTAGCAACAGGGACGAGAAACTGTTTTTT. The full variable domain, in which reference TRBV19 and TRBJ1-4 provide the parts outside the CDR3, is DGGITQSPKYLFRKEGQNVTLSCEQNLNHDAMYWYRQDPGQGLRLIYYSQIVNDFQKGDIAEGYSVSREKKESFPLTVTSAQKNPTAFYLCASSNRDEKLFFGSGTQLSVL.

The V call is TRBV28, the J call TRBJ1-2; D gene ambiguous. The V and J ends lost 3 bases and 8 bases respectively, with 13 bases between them. Germline CDR1 MDHEN, CDR2 SYDVKM. This CDR3 has 13 residues. The DNA for the CDR3 is TGTGCCAGCAGTTTTGGGCAATACGACGGCTACACCTTC. This encodes CASSFGQYDGYTF.

The count of this clone is one. The CDR3, as DNA: TGTGCCAGTAGTATTTGGGAGGGCACAGATACGCAGTATTTT. It is translated as CASSIWEGTDTQYF. The chain employs TRBV19 and TRBJ2-3; weak D call: TRBD2 (6 bases). V was pared by 3 bases and J by 1 base, with 8 bases between. CDR1 is LNHDA, CDR2 SQIVND, per germline (reference sequence). CDR3 length equals 14 residues.

This clone was seen just once. The chain joins TRBV11-2 to TRBJ1-1; D gene uncertain. The CDR3 has 16 residues. V was clipped by 5 bases and J by 1 base, with 17 bases between them. The germline gives CDR1 SGHAT, CDR2 FQNNGV. For the CDR3, the DNA is TGTGCCAGCAGCCCCTTGGGTGCCCGGGGGAACACTGAAGCTTTCTTT. Its protein is CASSPLGARGNTEAFF.

This clone was observed once. CDR3 sequence: CASSLDREVAGEKLFF. The DNA of the CDR3 is TGTGCCAGCAGCTTGGACAGGGAGGTAGCGGGTGAAAAACTGTTTTTT. This chain connects TRBV5-8 to TRBJ1-4; possibly TRBD1 for D (6 bases). Trimming removed 0 bases at V and 7 bases at J, with 16 bases between. CDR3 length equals 16 residues. Germline loops: CDR1 SGHTS, CDR2 YDEGEE.

This clone has a single count. The rearrangement uses TRBV27 and TRBJ2-1, with D uncertain. V gave up 8 bases and J gave up 8 bases, with 16 bases separating them. In germline, CDR1 is MNHEY, CDR2 SMNVEV (reference sequence). This CDR3 is 13 amino acids long. CDR3 sequence reads: CASADEVLDEQFF. CDR3 nucleotides: TGTGCCAGCGCCGACGAGGTATTGGATGAGCAGTTCTTC.

The gene calls are TRBV11-2 and TRBJ2-1; maybe TRBD2 (5 bases). Per the germline V gene, CDR1 is SGHAT and CDR2 is FQNNGV. Trimming shortened V by 4 bases and J by 0 bases, and 16 bases separated the two germline ends. The CDR3 totals 17 residues. Written as DNA, the CDR3 is TGTGCCAGCAGCTATTCCAGCGGCTTGGTCTCCTACAATGAGCAGTTCTTC. As protein: CASSYSSGLVSYNEQFF.

V and J are TRBV2 and TRBJ2-2; 7 bases map to TRBD1. The CDR3 is made up of 14 amino acids. CDR1 and CDR2 (germline): SNHLY, FYNNEI. The V segment lost 8 bases and the J segment 5 bases; nucleotides outside the gene matches: 8. CDR3 amino acids: CASRQGENTGELFF. CDR3 coding DNA: TGTGCCAGCCGACAGGGAGAAAATACCGGGGAGCTGTTTTTT.

The chain uses TRBV9 and TRBJ2-7; no reliable D call. Trimming pared 0 bases from V and 0 bases from J, leaving 10 bases between. Germline CDR1 reads SGDLS; CDR2 reads YYNGEE. The length of the CDR3 is 15 residues. CDR3 protein: CASSVGEVNSYEQYF. DNA of the CDR3: TGTGCCAGCAGCGTAGGCGAGGTGAACTCCTACGAGCAGTACTTC.

The chain joins TRBV28 to TRBJ2-7; 10 bases line up with TRBD1. This CDR3 comprises 15 residues. Trimming took 7 bases from V and 5 from J; bases not matched to a gene: 11. Germline lookup yields CDR1 MDHEN and CDR2 SYDVKM. The CDR3 reads CASTGGTGEVNEQYF. In DNA form, the CDR3 reads TGTGCCAGCACCGGGGGGACAGGGGAGGTCAACGAGCAGTACTTC. Drawing the rest from reference TRBV28 and TRBJ2-7, the complete variable domain is DVKVTQSSRYLVKRTGEKVFLECVQDMDHENMFWYRQDPGLGLRLIYFSYDVKMKEKGDIPEGYSVSREKKERFSLILESASTNQTSMYLCASTGGTGEVNEQYFGPGTRLTVT.

V and J are TRBV6-6 and TRBJ2-1; 7 bases agree with TRBD1. The CDR3 loop spans 13 amino acids. The germline gives CDR1 MNHNY, CDR2 SVGAGI (reference sequence). With V trimmed by 6 bases and J by 10 bases, 9 bases remained unmatched. CDR3 bases: TGTGCCAGCAGCCACAGGGGTGGAGACGAGCAGTTCTTC. The encoded protein is CASSHRGGDEQFF.

The V and J genes are TRBV19 and TRBJ2-7; TRBD1 aligns across 10 bases. The CDR3 is 18 amino acids. In germline, CDR1 is LNHDA, CDR2 SQIVND (reference sequence). Losses at the gene ends were 5 bases for V and 3 bases for J; bases not matched to a gene: 16. The CDR3 nucleotides read TGTGCCAGTAGTTTCGAGGGACAGGGGCGCTCGGCGGTCTACGAGCAGTACTTC. This translates into CASSFEGQGRSAVYEQYF.

The genes are TRBV19 and TRBJ2-7; TRBD1 agrees at 8 bases. This CDR3 has 14 amino acids. The trim removed 0 bases at V and 6 bases at J, leaving 4 bases unmatched. CDR1 is LNHDA, CDR2 SQIVND, per germline (reference sequence). This CDR3 is CASSIDRGRGEQYF. CDR3 sequence (DNA): TGTGCCAGTAGTATAGACAGGGGGCGAGGCGAGCAGTACTTC.

The rearrangement joins TRBV7-9 to TRBJ2-7, with no clear D. The CDR3 is 12 residues long. Trimming removed 5 bases at V and 2 bases at J, with 7 bases between. CDR1 is SEHNR and CDR2 is FQNEAQ in the germline V gene (reference sequence). The chain's CDR3 is CASSPSAYEQYF. As DNA, the CDR3 is TGTGCCAGCAGCCCGTCGGCCTACGAGCAGTACTTC.

The chain is built from TRBV27 and TRBJ2-5; 7 nucleotides agree with TRBD1. Trimming cost V 2 bases and J 0 bases; bases outside gene matches: 3. The V gene's germline CDR1 is MNHEY and CDR2 SMNVEV (reference sequence). The CDR3 runs to 15 residues. The CDR3 is CASSLGTEYQETQYF. The CDR3 DNA follows: TGTGCCAGCAGTTTAGGGACAGAGTACCAAGAGACCCAGTACTTC.

The rearrangement joins TRBV29-1 to TRBJ2-2; 13 nucleotides line up with TRBD2. Losses at the gene ends were 6 bases for V and 6 bases for J; bases not matched to a gene: 10. The CDR3 length is 16 residues. In germline, CDR1 is SQVTM, CDR2 ANQGSEA. CDR3 nucleotide sequence: TGCAGCGTCCGCGGGACTAGCGGGGCTCATCCCGGGGAGCTGTTTTTT. Its protein is CSVRGTSGAHPGELFF.